The 26 T cell receptor beta chains given below trace back to one sample, sequenced in a study of response to subunit inactivated influenza vaccine (dated by TCRdb to 2016 to 2019). Libraries were constructed by RT-PCR. Sequencer: Illumina HiSeq 2500. In-frame beta chains were kept once TCRdb had trimmed the public reads at Q25 with fastp and called clones with MiXCR. Each CDR3 protein gets just one entry, which takes the most common genes and DNA from the rows behind it. For this sample the table gives roughly 700,000 distinct CDR3 sequences, of which approximately 15% were detected only once. 5.5% to 7% of the sample is held by the ten biggest clonotypes. The sample in question was PBMCs from blood, obtained roughly 2 weeks before vaccination. All receptors come from a man aged 50 to 59 who received an inactivated influenza vaccine. Donor details come from another sample of the same person, matched by shared clones.

The J gene is TRBJ1-1, the V gene TRBV10-3, with TRBD1 as a possible D gene (6 bases). Germline V CDR1 and CDR2: ENHRY, SYGVKD. The CDR3 runs to 16 residues. The germline V and J ends were trimmed by 0 bases and 2 bases, with 13 bases remaining between them. CDR3 sequence (DNA): TGTGCCATCAGTGAGTCGAGAACAGGGTTAAACACTGAAGCTTTCTTT. It is translated as CAISESRTGLNTEAFF.

The table lists this clonotype with a few counts. The chain combines TRBV7-2 with TRBJ2-1; D is ambiguous. Trimming removed 5 bases from V and 7 bases from J, with 21 bases in between. Germline loops: CDR1 SGHTA, CDR2 FQGNSA. CDR3 length: 16 residues. CDR3 nucleotides: TGTGCCAGCAGCCAAGTGGGTGGACGTTCGTCTAATGAGCAGTTCTTC. It is translated as CASSQVGGRSSNEQFF. The complete variable domain, with remaining parts taken from reference TRBV7-2 and TRBJ2-1, reads GAGVSQSPSNKVTEKGKDVELRCDPISGHTALYWYRQSLGQGLEFLIYFQGNSAPDKSGLPSDRFSAERTGGSVSTLTIQRTQQEDSAVYLCASSQVGGRSSNEQFFGPGTRLTVL.

This clonotype showed up many times. This chain links TRBV20-1 with TRBJ2-1; 15 bases agree with TRBD2. Trimming cost V 3 bases and J 4 bases; bases outside gene matches: 7. Germline values: CDR1 DFQATT, CDR2 SNEGSKA (reference sequence). The CDR3 covers 17 residues. CDR3 in amino acids: CSASARTSGRGYNEQFF. In DNA, the CDR3 is TGCAGTGCTAGCGCCCGGACTAGCGGGAGGGGGTACAATGAGCAGTTCTTC.

V gene TRBV27 combines with J gene TRBJ2-4; D might be TRBD1 or TRBD2, each matching 7 bases. V was shortened by 9 bases and J by 8 bases, with 20 bases between the two germline ends. The germline CDR1 and CDR2 sequences are MNHEY and SMNVEV (reference sequence). The CDR3 covers 14 residues. CDR3 DNA sequence: TGTGCCAGGGGGGGGGTACAGGGGTTAGACATTCAGTACTTC. Translating gives CARGGVQGLDIQYF.

This clonotype was seen at least ten times. The chain uses TRBV28 and TRBJ2-7; D call uncertain. Germline V gives CDR1 MDHEN, CDR2 SYDVKM. The CDR3 totals 12 residues. Trimming took off 3 bases at V and 6 bases at J, with 9 bases between the two ends. CDR3 coding DNA: TGTGCCAGCAGTTTTTTGGCCGGCGAGCAGTACTTC. It yields the protein CASSFLAGEQYF.

The table lists this clonotype with many counts. The chain carries TRBV10-3 and TRBJ2-7; D is ambiguous. Germline V gene lookup returns CDR1 ENHRY and CDR2 SYGVKD. V was clipped by 4 bases and J by 0 bases, with 16 bases between them. This CDR3 has 16 residues. CDR3 protein: CAISVSGAQSSYEQYF. CDR3 coding DNA: TGTGCCATCAGTGTTTCAGGAGCTCAAAGCTCCTACGAGCAGTACTTC.

Only a few counts were recorded for this clonotype. The chain couples TRBV12-3 or TRBV12-4 to TRBJ2-7; D possibly corresponds to TRBD1 (5 bases). V was clipped by 4 bases and J by 4 bases, with 17 bases between them. This CDR3 comprises 15 residues. The CDR3 loop is CASSSQGKVKYEQYF. CDR3 nucleotides: TGTGCCAGCAGTTCTCAGGGAAAGGTGAAATACGAGCAGTACTTC.

This chain joins TRBV7-9 and TRBJ2-3; 10 bases map to TRBD2. The ends lost 4 bases at V and 5 bases at J; junction bases unmatched: 9. This CDR3 region has 16 residues. The germline gives CDR1 SEHNR, CDR2 FQNEAQ (reference sequence). DNA of the CDR3: TGTGCCAGCAGCTATCAGAGCGGGAGGGCCAAAGATACGCAGTATTTT. Its protein product is CASSYQSGRAKDTQYF. The variable domain in full, completed from reference TRBV7-9 and TRBJ2-3, reads DTGVSQNPRHKITKRGQNVTFRCDPISEHNRLYWYRQTLGQGPEFLTYFQNEAQLEKSRLLSDRFSAERPKGSFSTLEIQRTEQGDSAMYLCASSYQSGRAKDTQYFGPGTRLTVL.

This sequence joins TRBV20-1 and TRBJ1-1, with a weak D call TRBD1 (6 bases). Germline CDR1 and CDR2: DFQATT and SNEGSKA (reference sequence). Trimming removed 1 base at V and 6 bases at J, with 15 bases between. This CDR3 has 14 amino acids. DNA of the CDR3: TGCAGTGCTAGAGTCCTACAGGGTTTAGCTGAAGCTTTCTTT. Translated, it gives CSARVLQGLAEAFF.

This clonotype was seen at least ten times. The chain uses TRBV6-1 and TRBJ1-2; 8 positions match TRBD1. With V trimmed by 4 bases and J by 8 bases, 15 bases remained unmatched. The germline gives CDR1 MNHNS, CDR2 SASEGT. CDR3 length: 16 amino acids. CDR3 DNA sequence: TGTGCCAGCAGTGCGTTAGAAAGGACAGGGCCGAGAGGCTACACCTTC. It yields the protein CASSALERTGPRGYTF.

The chain employs TRBV18 and TRBJ2-7; no definite D call. V lost 6 bases to trimming and J lost 6 bases, with 12 bases between them. Germline assignment: CDR1 KGHSH and CDR2 LQKENI. This CDR3 region has 12 residues. CDR3 DNA: TGTGCCAGCTCCACCGCTTTGGGCGAGCAGTACTTC. Translated: CASSTALGEQYF.

The V gene is TRBV6-1, the J gene TRBJ1-5; D is undetermined. The CDR3 covers 15 residues. Per the germline V gene, CDR1 is MNHNS and CDR2 is SASEGT. With 8 bases removed from V and 0 bases from J, the gap between germline ends came to 14 bases. The CDR3 region has the DNA TGTGCCAGCCCTCCTCGGGGTGATAGCAATCAGCCCCAGCATTTT. It yields the protein CASPPRGDSNQPQHF.

The rearrangement uses TRBV18 and TRBJ2-5, with D possibly TRBD2 on 5 matching bases. Germline V gives CDR1 KGHSH, CDR2 LQKENI. Deletions cut 1 base from V and 1 base from J, with 19 bases between. This CDR3 contains 18 residues. The CDR3 reads CASSPQVSGLGGQETQYF. The CDR3 coding sequence is TGTGCCAGCTCACCACAGGTCAGCGGCTTAGGCGGCCAAGAGACCCAGTACTTC.

In its sample, this clonotype was seen a few times. The chain couples TRBV24-1 to TRBJ2-1; D is ambiguous. Germline CDR1 is KGHDR and CDR2 is SFDVKD. There are 15 residues in the CDR3. V was pared by 6 bases and J by 0 bases, with 11 bases between. The CDR3 reads CATSLAGPSYNEQFF. The CDR3 region has the DNA TGTGCCACCAGTCTGGCAGGACCCTCCTACAATGAGCAGTTCTTC.

The rearrangement joins TRBV10-3 to TRBJ2-1, with D maybe TRBD2 (6 bases). The CDR3 covers 15 residues. Per germline, CDR1 ENHRY and CDR2 SYGVKD. Trimming took off 10 bases at V and 5 bases at J, with 21 bases between the two ends. The DNA for the CDR3 is TGTGCCACCTCTGGCGGGACGGTTTTAAACAATGAGCAGTTCTTC. Its protein is CATSGGTVLNNEQFF.

This clonotype showed up just a few times. The chain uses TRBV5-1 and TRBJ2-1; 7 nucleotides align to TRBD1. The CDR3 runs 19 residues. The germline V gene encodes CDR1 SGHRS and CDR2 YFSETQ. V dropped 0 bases and J dropped 12; count of bases not matched to a gene: 24. This CDR3 reads CASSLAPAETGPFSGGQFF. The DNA for the CDR3 is TGCGCCAGCAGCTTGGCCCCGGCCGAGACAGGGCCCTTTTCAGGCGGGCAGTTCTTC.

The chain has TRBV19 and TRBJ2-2; no firm D call. The CDR3 is 15 amino acids. Trimming took off 4 bases at V and 0 bases at J, with 9 bases between the two ends. The germline V gene encodes CDR1 LNHDA and CDR2 SQIVND (reference sequence). The CDR3 DNA sequence: TGTGCCAGTAGTAGTTGGCTGTCGAACACCGGGGAGCTGTTTTTT. This sequence encodes CASSSWLSNTGELFF.

As concerns this clonotype: A junction boundary mismatches the germline segment, possibly from a read error. In nucleotides, the CDR3 is TGTGCCAGCTCACCCCCCGTGACCGCCACCGAGGAGCTGTTTTTT. It translates to CASSPPVTATEELFF. V usage is TRBV18 and J usage is TRBJ2-2; unclear D gene. Germline V gives CDR1 KGHSH, CDR2 LQKENI. This CDR3 has 15 residues. The full variable domain, its missing parts supplied by reference TRBV18 and TRBJ2-2, is NAGVMQNPRHLVRRRGQEARLRCSPMKGHSHVYWYRQLPEEGLKFMVYLQKENIIDESGMPKERFSAEFPKEGPSILRIQQVVRGDSAAYFCASSPPVTATEELFFGEGSRLTVL.

The chain is built from TRBV10-3 and TRBJ2-1, with D maybe TRBD2 (5 bases). The V gene's germline CDR1 is ENHRY and CDR2 SYGVKD. The length of the CDR3 is 13 residues. V was pared by 5 bases and J by 5 bases, with 10 bases between. The CDR3 region has the DNA TGTGCCATCAGTCCTTGGGGAGACAATGAGCAGTTCTTC. Protein: CAISPWGDNEQFF.

The genes are TRBV6-5 and TRBJ2-7; TRBD1 is a possible D gene (6 bases). Germline CDR1 reads MNHEY; CDR2 reads SVGAGI. Trimming cost V 7 bases and J 3 bases, with 16 bases left between them. The CDR3 length is 14 residues. The CDR3 here is CASTWEQGNYEQYF. The CDR3 nucleotides read TGTGCCAGCACTTGGGAACAGGGAAACTACGAGCAGTACTTC.

The rearrangement uses TRBV5-1 and TRBJ2-5, with TRBD2 identical over 11 bases. Trimming took 2 bases from V and 2 from J; bases not matched to a gene: 5. This CDR3 is built from 16 residues. CDR1 is SGHRS and CDR2 is YFSETQ in the germline V gene. Here the CDR3 reads CASSFASGGKQETQYF. In DNA form, the CDR3 reads TGCGCCAGCAGCTTCGCTAGCGGGGGGAAGCAAGAGACCCAGTACTTC.

This clonotype was observed at least ten times. The rearrangement uses TRBV5-1 and TRBJ2-7; D possibly uses TRBD1 or TRBD2 (6 bases each). V was pared by 4 bases and J by 3 bases, with 14 bases between. This CDR3 has 14 residues. In germline, CDR1 is SGHRS, CDR2 YFSETQ. CDR3 coding DNA: TGCGCCAGCAGCCCATGGAGGGACAACTACGAGCAGTACTTC. Translating gives CASSPWRDNYEQYF.

With regard to this clonotype: Because it lacks the conserved phenylalanine or tryptophan at the end, this CDR3 is likely a read error. The DNA is omitted, as the CDR3 cannot be located on it reliably, and the CDR3 follows TCRdb's listing. The CDR3 loop is CASDEREAH. The chain carries TRBV12-5 and TRBJ2-1; the DNA was not used to check the table's D call, TRBD2. The CDR3 is 9 residues long, counting both termini. Germline CDR1 reads LGHNT; CDR2 reads FRNRAP.

At least ten counts were recorded for this clonotype. The chain links TRBV12-3 or TRBV12-4 to TRBJ1-5; D is unresolved. This CDR3 contains 12 residues. Trimming stripped 3 bases from V and 3 bases from J, with 3 bases between. This chain's CDR3 is CASSFINQPQHF. CDR3 bases: TGTGCCAGCAGTTTTATCAATCAGCCCCAGCATTTT.

In this sample, this clonotype turned up a few times. V is TRBV7-2 and J is TRBJ2-5, with TRBD2 matching 10 bases. Trimming at V came to 0 bases and at J to 2 bases, leaving 12 bases not matched to a gene. CDR1 is SGHTA, CDR2 FQGNSA, per germline. CDR3 length: 19 amino acids. The CDR3 region is CASSLAPSGGRGEQETQYF. The CDR3 DNA follows: TGTGCCAGCAGCTTAGCCCCTAGCGGGGGAAGGGGAGAACAAGAGACCCAGTACTTC.

The V and J genes are TRBV5-6 and TRBJ2-1, with unresolved D. Germline V gene sequence: CDR1 SGHDT, CDR2 YYEEEE. The CDR3 totals 15 residues. The germline V and J ends were trimmed by 4 bases and 1 base, with 12 bases remaining between them. CDR3 nucleotides: TGTGCCAGCAGCACCCGACCCTTTTCCTACAATGAGCAGTTCTTC. It yields the protein CASSTRPFSYNEQFF.